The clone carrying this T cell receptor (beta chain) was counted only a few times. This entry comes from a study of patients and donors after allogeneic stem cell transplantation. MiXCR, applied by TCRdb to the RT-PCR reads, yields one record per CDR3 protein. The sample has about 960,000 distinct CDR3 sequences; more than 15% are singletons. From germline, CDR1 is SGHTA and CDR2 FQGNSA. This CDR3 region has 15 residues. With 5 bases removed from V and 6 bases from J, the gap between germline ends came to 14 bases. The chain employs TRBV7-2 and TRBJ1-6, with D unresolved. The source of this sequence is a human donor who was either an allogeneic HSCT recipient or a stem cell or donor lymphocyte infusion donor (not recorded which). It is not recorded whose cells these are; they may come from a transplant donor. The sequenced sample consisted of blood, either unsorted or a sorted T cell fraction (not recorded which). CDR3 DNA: TGTGCCAGCAGCCTTCATGGACGTACTAATTCACCCCTCCACTTT. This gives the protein CASSLHGRTNSPLHF.